These 22 T cell receptor beta chains were sequenced from one sample in a study of circulating and synovial CD4+ cells in juvenile arthritis. Method: immunoSEQ multiplex PCR; TCRdb's copy keeps in-frame clones and lacks some. The data contain about 16,000 clones, 91% of them seen just once; the ten biggest clones take up 0.65% to 0.9%. The sequenced sample consisted of CD4+ T cells from blood. Every receptor here comes from a human donor with juvenile idiopathic arthritis.

The rearrangement links TRBV7-9 to TRBJ2-6; D is perhaps TRBD2 (6 bases). Trimming removed 2 bases from V and 4 bases from J, with 18 bases in between. The CDR3 has 18 amino acids. Per the germline V gene, CDR1 is SEHNR and CDR2 is FQNEAQ (reference sequence). The CDR3 region has the DNA TGTGCCAGCAGCTTATCCCGAGCGGGCCTTGTGGGGGCCAACGTCCTGACTTTC. Its translation: CASSLSRAGLVGANVLTF.

A few counts support this clone. The chain uses TRBV7-8 and TRBJ2-2; maybe TRBD2 (5 bases). The CDR3 totals 15 residues. CDR1 and CDR2 (germline): SGHVS, FQNEAQ. Trimming took 0 bases from V and 4 from J, leaving 9 bases between them. CDR3 sequence reads: CASSLASEGTGELFF. CDR3 nucleotides: TGTGCCAGCAGCTTAGCTAGCGAGGGCACCGGGGAGCTGTTTTTT.

The chain couples TRBV25-1 to TRBJ1-1, with D possibly being TRBD1 (6 bases). Trimming stripped 6 bases from V and 1 base from J, with 6 bases between. Per germline, CDR1 MGHDK and CDR2 SYGVNS. The length of the CDR3 is 12 residues. CDR3 protein: CASRQGNTEAFF. The DNA for the CDR3 is TGTGCCAGCAGACAGGGGAACACTGAAGCTTTCTTT.

This rearrangement joins TRBV19 to TRBJ2-1; 9 bases align to TRBD2. CDR3 length: 15 amino acids. The germline gives CDR1 LNHDA, CDR2 SQIVND (reference sequence). After removal of 2 bases from V and 6 bases from J, the junction contained 5 bases not matched to a gene. The CDR3 nucleotides are TGTGCCAGTAGTATAAGGGCTAGCGGGACCAATGAGCAGTTCTTC. Its protein is CASSIRASGTNEQFF.

This chain uses TRBV10-3 with TRBJ2-7; a weak D match, TRBD2 (6 bases). Germline loops: CDR1 ENHRY, CDR2 SYGVKD. Trimming cost V 6 bases and J 5 bases, with 20 bases left between them. The CDR3 is made up of 15 amino acids. CDR3 DNA sequence: TGTGCCATCAGCCTCCGTCGAGCGGGTGGGGACGAGCAGTACTTC. Encoded protein: CAISLRRAGGDEQYF.

This sequence joins TRBV7-2 and TRBJ1-2; D ambiguous. The V gene's germline CDR1 is SGHTA and CDR2 FQGNSA. The germline V and J ends were trimmed by 1 base and 4 bases, with 13 bases remaining between them. CDR3 length: 15 amino acids. Written as DNA, the CDR3 is TGTGCCAGCAGCTTAGGGCGGGAGGGAGTCTATGGCTACACCTTC. Translated, it gives CASSLGREGVYGYTF.

V usage is TRBV4-1 and J usage is TRBJ1-1, with TRBD1 matching over 10 bases. Germline-derived CDR1 and CDR2 are MGHRA and YSYEKL. The V segment lost 4 bases and the J segment 4 bases; nucleotides outside the gene matches: 9. The CDR3 extends over 16 amino acids. The CDR3 loop is CASSPELRTGGTEAFF. In nucleotides, the CDR3 is TGCGCCAGCAGCCCCGAGCTCAGGACAGGGGGCACTGAAGCTTTCTTT.

V gene TRBV6-1 combines with J gene TRBJ1-2; D is possibly TRBD1 (6 bases). The CDR3 length is 14 residues. The germline gives CDR1 MNHNS, CDR2 SASEGT. V lost 0 bases, J lost 4 bases, and 9 bases lay in between. CDR3 protein: CASSEAGTPYGYTF. For the CDR3, the DNA is TGTGCCAGCAGTGAAGCCGGGACACCCTATGGCTACACCTTC.

The V call is TRBV29-1, the J call TRBJ2-1; the match to TRBD2 covers 10 bases. With 6 bases clipped from V and 5 bases from J, the junction kept 10 bases outside the gene matches. The CDR3 runs 15 residues. Germline CDR1 SQVTM, CDR2 ANQGSEA. The CDR3 is CSVPPGLASNNEQFF. In nucleotides, the CDR3 is TGCAGCGTACCCCCGGGACTAGCGAGCAACAATGAGCAGTTCTTC.

The chain links TRBV6-1 to TRBJ2-7; D unclear. Deletions cut 2 bases from V and 0 bases from J, with 14 bases between. This CDR3 comprises 16 residues. CDR1 and CDR2 (germline): MNHNS, SASEGT. In nucleotides, the CDR3 is TGTGCCAGCAGTGAATTTGCGCCGGGTTACTCCTACGAGCAGTACTTC. Translating it yields CASSEFAPGYSYEQYF.

V usage is TRBV10-3 and J usage is TRBJ2-1, with 7 positions matching TRBD1. CDR3 length: 14 residues. After removal of 6 bases from V and 5 bases from J, the junction contained 7 bases not matched to a gene. From germline, CDR1 is ENHRY and CDR2 SYGVKD. CDR3 amino acids: CAIRNRGDHNEQFF. The CDR3 bases are TGTGCCATCAGAAACAGGGGTGACCACAATGAGCAGTTCTTC.

The V call is TRBV29-1, the J call TRBJ2-1; 10 nucleotides align to TRBD2. The CDR3 is 14 residues long. Germline-derived CDR1 and CDR2 are SQVTM and ANQGSEA. V lost 2 bases to trimming and J lost 7 bases; unmatched junction nucleotides: 5. Written as DNA, the CDR3 is TGCAGCGTTGAATTCGGTAGCGGGGGGAATGAGCAGTTCTTC. This translates into CSVEFGSGGNEQFF.

The V gene is TRBV7-2, the J gene TRBJ2-5, with a possible D match to TRBD2 (5 bases). The CDR3 runs to 15 residues. CDR1 is SGHTA, CDR2 FQGNSA, per germline. Trimming cost V 0 bases and J 7 bases, with 15 bases left between them. The chain's CDR3 is CASSLATGVGGTQYF. As DNA, the CDR3 is TGTGCCAGCAGCTTAGCCACCGGCGTCGGAGGGACCCAGTACTTC.

This CDR3 is CASSARAGLNTDTQYF. The CDR3 nucleotides are TGCGCCAGCAGCGCGAGAGCGGGACTTAACACAGATACGCAGTATTTT. This chain joins TRBV5-1 and TRBJ2-3, with 7 bases aligning to TRBD2. CDR3 length: 16 amino acids. In germline, CDR1 is SGHRS, CDR2 YFSETQ. After removal of 4 bases from V and 2 bases from J, the junction contained 10 bases not matched to a gene.

The gene calls are TRBV7-6 and TRBJ2-5, with 7 bases fitting TRBD1. After removal of 5 bases from V and 2 bases from J, the junction contained 2 bases not matched to a gene. CDR1 SGHVS and CDR2 FNYEAQ come from the germline V gene. The CDR3 is 13 residues long. CDR3 residues: CASSRQGQETQYF. CDR3 in DNA: TGTGCCAGCAGCCGACAGGGACAAGAGACCCAGTACTTC.

V usage is TRBV10-3 and J usage is TRBJ2-3; perhaps TRBD2 as D (5 bases). Looked up from germline, CDR1 is ENHRY and CDR2 is SYGVKD. The CDR3 extends over 14 amino acids. Trimming took off 8 bases at V and 5 bases at J, with 17 bases between the two ends. The DNA for the CDR3 is TGTGCCATCCGATTCGGGAAGGCGGGAGATACGCAGTATTTT. It yields the protein CAIRFGKAGDTQYF.

This clone has just one count. The gene calls are TRBV27 and TRBJ2-3, with 7 bases matching TRBD2. CDR1 is MNHEY, CDR2 SMNVEV, per germline (reference sequence). V lost 3 bases to trimming and J lost 0 bases; unmatched junction nucleotides: 3. The CDR3 consists of 15 residues. As DNA, the CDR3 is TGTGCCAGCAGTTTGGGGGGGTCTAGCACAGATACGCAGTATTTT. Protein sequence: CASSLGGSSTDTQYF.

V and J are TRBV5-1 and TRBJ1-1, with TRBD1 matching over 9 bases. The CDR3 loop spans 19 amino acids. J gave up 1 base and V 3 bases, and 16 bases lay outside the gene matches. The germline gives CDR1 SGHRS, CDR2 YFSETQ. This chain's CDR3 is CASSWRPRDRAEGNTEAFF. CDR3 bases: TGCGCCAGCAGCTGGAGGCCCCGGGACAGGGCTGAAGGGAACACTGAAGCTTTCTTT.

A single count supports this clone. The V gene is TRBV30, the J gene TRBJ2-7; 10 nucleotides line up with TRBD2. Germline CDR1 reads GTSNPN; CDR2 reads SVGIG (reference sequence). The CDR3 consists of 16 residues. The V gene end was trimmed by 3 bases and the J gene end by 1 base; junction bases not matched to a gene: 9. CDR3 nucleotides: TGTGCCTGGAGGGATAGGACTAGCGGCTTGTCCTACGAGCAGTACTTC. Translating gives CAWRDRTSGLSYEQYF.

The chain uses TRBV27 and TRBJ2-7; 9 nucleotides align to TRBD1. Germline-derived CDR1 and CDR2 are MNHEY and SMNVEV (reference sequence). Losses at the gene ends were 0 bases for V and 7 bases for J; bases not matched to a gene: 13. This CDR3 comprises 17 residues. CDR3 bases: TGTGCCAGCAGTTTATCTCCACTTGGGACAGGGTTGGGAGAGCAGTACTTC. Amino acids: CASSLSPLGTGLGEQYF.

The gene calls are TRBV7-2 and TRBJ1-5; TRBD1 matches at 10 bases. There are 15 residues in the CDR3. Germline CDR1 reads SGHTA; CDR2 reads FQGNSA. The V and J ends lost 5 bases and 7 bases, in that order; junction bases with no gene match: 8. The CDR3 spells CASSPDRGQGQPQHF. The CDR3 DNA is TGTGCCAGCAGCCCTGACAGGGGGCAGGGGCAGCCCCAGCATTTT.

The chain is built from TRBV28 and TRBJ2-3; the match to TRBD2 covers 8 bases. Germline CDR1 MDHEN, CDR2 SYDVKM. V gave up 5 bases and J gave up 4 bases; unmatched junction bases: 8. This CDR3 spans 15 amino acids. The CDR3 nucleotides are TGTGCCAGCAGTCAGCCGGGACTAGGGGCAGATACGCAGTATTTT. This translates into CASSQPGLGADTQYF.